The sequence of this T cell receptor beta chain was determined in a study of technical replicates of blood from a few donors. The germline CDR1 and CDR2 sequences are MNHEY and SMNVEV (reference sequence). Trimming shortened V by 3 bases and J by 3 bases, and 8 bases separated the two germline ends. The length of the CDR3 is 14 residues. Clones were sequenced by immunoSEQ multiplex PCR, and TCRdb holds only the in-frame ones, with some missing. The data show 60,000 to 70,000 clones, approximately 86% seen once. This receptor was taken from a human donor in good health. Some clones in this sample may be carry-over from other donors' samples. This chain uses TRBV27 with TRBJ1-4; D may be TRBD1 (5 bases). The sample was PBMCs. The CDR3 nucleotides read TGTGCCAGCAGTTTGTCAGGGTCTAATGAAAAACTGTTTTTT. This sequence encodes CASSLSGSNEKLFF.